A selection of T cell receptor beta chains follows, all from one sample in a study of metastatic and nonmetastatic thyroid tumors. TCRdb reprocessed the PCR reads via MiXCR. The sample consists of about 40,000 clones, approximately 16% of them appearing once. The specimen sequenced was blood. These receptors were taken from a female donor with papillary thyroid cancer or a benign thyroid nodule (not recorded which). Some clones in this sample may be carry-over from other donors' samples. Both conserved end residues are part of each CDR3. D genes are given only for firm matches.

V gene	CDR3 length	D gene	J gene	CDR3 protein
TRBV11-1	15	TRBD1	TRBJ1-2	CASSYQPGGAYGYTF
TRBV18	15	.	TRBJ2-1	CASSPPRGTNNEQFF
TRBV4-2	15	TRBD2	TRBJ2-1	CASSQASGNRNEQFF
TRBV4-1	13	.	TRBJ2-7	CASSVAGADEQYF
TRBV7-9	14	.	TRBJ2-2	CASSPLSPTGELFF
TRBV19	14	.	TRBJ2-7	CASSFRTGNYEQYF
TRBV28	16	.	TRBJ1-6	CASSGGGRRYNSPLHF
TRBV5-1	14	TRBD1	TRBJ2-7	CASSFTGDSYEQYF
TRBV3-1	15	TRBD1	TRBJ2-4	CASSQAGRDSNIQYF
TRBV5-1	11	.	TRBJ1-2	CASSLGGGYTF
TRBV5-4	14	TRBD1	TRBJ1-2	CANSPVPGQGLVTF
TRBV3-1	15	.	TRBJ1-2	CASSQDHGGTYGYTF
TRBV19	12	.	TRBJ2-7	CASAGRSYEQYF
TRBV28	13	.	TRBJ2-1	CASRIRRRNEQFF
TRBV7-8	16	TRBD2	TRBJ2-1	CASSPRRTSGTNEQFF
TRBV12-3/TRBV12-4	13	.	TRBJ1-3	CASSLAGGRTIYF
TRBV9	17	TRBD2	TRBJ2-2	CASSGGLAGVGTGELFF